The sequence of this TCR beta chain was determined in a study of shared clonotypes between healthy human individuals. In the study overall: The study used three CD4 naive, three CD4 memory, two CD8 naive and one CD8 memory plate per donor.

V was trimmed by 10 bases and J by 6 bases, leaving 16 bases between them. Germline V gene sequence: CDR1 ENHRY, CDR2 SYGVKD. This CDR3 comprises 13 residues. TCRdb keeps only in-frame clones here, not all; method: immunoSEQ multiplex PCR. Altogether about 1 million clones are present, 60% to 80% being singletons, with the ten largest covering roughly 1.5%. The sequenced material came from memory CD4+ T cells sorted from blood. Subset meaning: CD45RA-negative fraction. The origin of this receptor is a man between 18 and 35 years old in good health. The chain couples TRBV10-3 to TRBJ1-5; D is undetermined. The CDR3 region is CATMYGLSQPQHF. The CDR3 nucleotides read TGTGCCACCATGTACGGCCTAAGTCAGCCCCAGCATTTT.